This T cell receptor (beta chain) was identified during a study of T-cell reconstitution after alpha-beta-depleted transplantation in children. Study results and limitations: Elevated TCRbeta diversity at day 60 was traced, in some patients, to surviving recipient T cells and thymic progenitors. The origin of alpha-beta T cells about two months after transplant was reportedly several hundred expanded graft clones. Counts and diversity of T cells one year after transplant came mostly from newly produced T cells.

V was cut by 5 bases and J by 0 bases, with 11 bases left in between. The length of the CDR3 is 16 residues. Germline values: CDR1 SGHVS, CDR2 FNYEAQ. As concerns this clonotype: Its antigen is not identified.

Unique molecular identifiers were incorporated into the prepared TCRbeta library. Each CDR3 protein is one row after TCRdb ran MiXCR on the PCR reads. The sample has 250,000 to 400,000 distinct CDR3 sequences; 23% are singletons. This sequence originates from a male patient aged 10-17 years who had a stem cell transplant for acute lymphoblastic leukemia, so the T cells may come from the graft donor. The sample in question was PBMCs, mostly from graft donor cells, obtained 180 days after TCRalphabeta/CD19-depleted stem cell transplant. The V call is TRBV7-6, the J call TRBJ2-6; D is unclear. CDR3 in amino acids: CASSLWRASGANVLTF. The CDR3 nucleotides read TGTGCCAGCAGCCTTTGGAGAGCCTCTGGGGCCAACGTCCTGACTTTC.